This TCR beta chain is from a study of cytomegalovirus exposure and HLA in healthy donors. Study-wide results and caveats: Cytomegalovirus-associated TCR beta chains were listed, numbering under 200. The classifier reportedly diagnosed cytomegalovirus status with high specificity and sensitivity. In vitro data verified a few CMV-associated chains as specific for CMV antigens.

Some clones are missing from TCRdb's copy, which holds only in-frame ones; the method was immunoSEQ multiplex PCR. The top ten clones hold about an eighth of a sample with about 200,000 clones, 84% of them seen once. Germline-derived CDR1 and CDR2 are MDHEN and SYDVKM. With 1 base removed from V and 0 bases from J, the gap between germline ends came to 9 bases. This CDR3 comprises 16 residues. The study drew the donors from its approximately 130-subject validation cohort, separate from the approximately 700-subject first cohort. About this clone itself: Its antigen is undetermined.

This sequence was found in a woman aged 25 to 45 in good health and CMV-seropositive. Sample: PBMCs. V usage is TRBV28 and J usage is TRBJ2-2; D is uncertain. CDR3 protein: CASSLYLATNTGELFF. The CDR3 region has the DNA TGTGCCAGCAGTTTATATCTGGCCACGAACACCGGGGAGCTGTTTTTT.